These 18 T cell receptor beta chains came from one sample sequenced in a study of shared clonotypes between healthy human individuals. TCRdb's copy holds only in-frame clones and misses some; the assay was immunoSEQ multiplex PCR. The sample has over 850,000 clones; 75% to 80% are singletons. Sequencing used memory CD4+ T cells from PBMCs. Subset in this sample: CD45RA-negative fraction. The origin of the receptors is a man between 18 and 35 years old in good health. Some clones in this sample may be carry-over from other donors' samples.

The chain couples TRBV10-3 to TRBJ1-5; D unclear. Deletions cut 8 bases from V and 1 base from J, with 9 bases between. Germline CDR1 and CDR2: ENHRY and SYGVKD. The CDR3 extends over 13 amino acids. Here the CDR3 DNA reads TGTGCCATCTCTTCAGACAGCAATCAGCCCCAGCATTTT. Amino acid sequence: CAISSDSNQPQHF.

V gene TRBV29-1 combines with J gene TRBJ1-1; D gene uncertain. This CDR3 has 13 amino acids. Trimming pared 7 bases from V and 5 bases from J, leaving 17 bases between. Per the germline V gene, CDR1 is SQVTM and CDR2 is ANQGSEA. Here the CDR3 DNA reads TGCAGCGCCAGGACCGGGTTAGCGACTGAAGCTTTCTTT. It yields the protein CSARTGLATEAFF. Supplemented by reference TRBV29-1 and TRBJ1-1, the full variable domain reads SAVISQKPSRDICQRGTSLTIQCQVDSQVTMMFWYRQQPGQSLTLIATANQGSEATYESGFVIDKFPISRPNLTFSTLTVSNMSPEDSSIYLCSARTGLATEAFFGQGTRLTVV.

The rearrangement uses TRBV7-9 and TRBJ2-7; D gene ambiguous. From germline, CDR1 is SEHNR and CDR2 FQNEAQ (reference sequence). The V gene lost 6 bases and the J gene lost 1 base, with 13 bases spanning the gap. The CDR3 is 14 residues long. The chain's CDR3 is CASRLTDQSYEQYF. For the CDR3, the DNA is TGTGCCAGCAGACTGACGGACCAATCCTACGAGCAGTACTTC. Full variable domain (outside the CDR3, taken from reference TRBV7-9 and TRBJ2-7): DTGVSQNPRHKITKRGQNVTFRCDPISEHNRLYWYRQTLGQGPEFLTYFQNEAQLEKSRLLSDRFSAERPKGSFSTLEIQRTEQGDSAMYLCASRLTDQSYEQYFGPGTRLTVT.

This clone turned up a few times. The chain employs TRBV5-1 and TRBJ2-1; TRBD1 matches at 9 bases. The CDR3 loop spans 16 amino acids. Losses at the gene ends were 4 bases for V and 6 bases for J; bases not matched to a gene: 11. From germline, CDR1 is SGHRS and CDR2 YFSETQ. DNA of the CDR3: TGCGCCAGCAGCCCAATGGGACAGGGTGTGTTCAATGAGCAGTTCTTC. As protein: CASSPMGQGVFNEQFF.

This chain connects TRBV5-5 to TRBJ2-7; 9 bases agree with TRBD1. CDR1 SGHKS and CDR2 YYEKEE come from the germline V gene (reference sequence). There are 14 residues in the CDR3. With V trimmed by 4 bases and J by 6 bases, 8 bases remained unmatched. For the CDR3, the DNA is TGTGCCAGCAGCAAACCCGGGACAGGGATCGAGCAGTACTTC. Protein product: CASSKPGTGIEQYF.

This chain links TRBV29-1 with TRBJ2-3, with 7 positions matching TRBD2. V lost 6 bases and J lost 4; bases outside the gene matches: 7. From germline, CDR1 is SQVTM and CDR2 ANQGSEA. CDR3 length equals 13 residues. CDR3 loop: CSVGGVVSDTQYF. The CDR3 nucleotides read TGCAGCGTGGGGGGGGTGGTATCAGATACGCAGTATTTT.

CDR3 DNA: TGTGCCAGCAGTGTAGACTTATATACCGGGAATTGGGCCGCCCGCTTTCAAGAGACCCAGTACTTC. Its translation: CASSVDLYTGNWAARFQETQYF. The chain joins TRBV28 to TRBJ2-5; tentatively, D is TRBD2 (5 bases). V lost 5 bases and J lost 2, with 36 bases in between. The V gene's germline CDR1 is MDHEN and CDR2 SYDVKM. The CDR3 extends over 22 amino acids.

The rearrangement joins TRBV28 to TRBJ1-2; TRBD1 agrees at 7 bases. V was pared by 5 bases and J by 3 bases, with 6 bases of the junction left unmatched. Per germline, CDR1 MDHEN and CDR2 SYDVKM. This CDR3 contains 14 residues. The CDR3: CASSPGQAHYGYTF. The CDR3 DNA reads as TGTGCCAGCAGTCCCGGACAGGCCCACTATGGCTACACCTTC.

V gene TRBV7-8 combines with J gene TRBJ2-2; D unclear. V lost 1 base to trimming and J lost 5 bases, with 5 bases between them. The CDR3 covers 13 residues. Germline V gene sequence: CDR1 SGHVS, CDR2 FQNEAQ. In DNA form, the CDR3 reads TGTGCCAGCAGCTTAGGGGCTACCGGGGAGCTGTTTTTT. Protein sequence: CASSLGATGELFF. The entire variable domain, with the rest obtained from reference TRBV7-8 and TRBJ2-2, is as follows: GAGVSQSPRYKVAKRGQDVALRCDPISGHVSLFWYQQALGQGPEFLTYFQNEAQLDKSGLPSDRFFAERPEGSVSTLKIQRTQQEDSAVYLCASSLGATGELFFGEGSRLTVL.

The genes are TRBV28 and TRBJ2-1, with a weak D call TRBD1 (5 bases). This CDR3 has 11 residues. From germline, CDR1 is MDHEN and CDR2 SYDVKM. Trimming stripped 8 bases from V and 9 bases from J, with 11 bases between. CDR3 sequence reads: CASSTEVEQFF. CDR3 bases: TGTGCCAGCTCGACAGAGGTTGAGCAGTTCTTC.

V is TRBV11-2 and J is TRBJ2-2, with D possibly matching TRBD2 (6 bases). The germline CDR1 and CDR2 sequences are SGHAT and FQNNGV. The CDR3 covers 17 residues. Trimming removed 5 bases from V and 4 bases from J, with 20 bases in between. CDR3: CASSSPGGSSGTGELFF. In DNA form, the CDR3 reads TGTGCCAGCAGCAGTCCCGGAGGGTCCTCGGGCACCGGGGAGCTGTTTTTT.

The V gene is TRBV30, the J gene TRBJ2-1, with 7 bases aligning to TRBD2. Per germline, CDR1 GTSNPN and CDR2 SVGIG (reference sequence). The CDR3 has 14 residues. Losses at the gene ends were 5 bases for V and 8 bases for J; bases not matched to a gene: 12. The CDR3 is CAWAFGLGTDEQFF. The CDR3, as DNA: TGTGCCTGGGCGTTCGGACTAGGTACGGATGAGCAGTTCTTC.

CDR3: CASSPPLLETQYF. The CDR3 DNA sequence: TGTGCCAGCTCACCACCCCTTTTGGAGACCCAGTACTTC. The gene calls are TRBV18 and TRBJ2-5; unclear D gene. The length of the CDR3 is 13 residues. The germline V gene encodes CDR1 KGHSH and CDR2 LQKENI. Trimming pared 0 bases from V and 5 bases from J, leaving 7 bases between.

The gene calls are TRBV5-1 and TRBJ1-1; TRBD1 is a possible D gene (6 bases). Germline lookup yields CDR1 SGHRS and CDR2 YFSETQ. Deletions cut 6 bases from V and 0 bases from J, with 15 bases between. This CDR3 spans 15 amino acids. CDR3 loop: CASTVGTPLNTEAFF. The DNA for the CDR3 is TGCGCCAGCACCGTGGGGACACCGCTGAACACTGAAGCTTTCTTT.

The chain has TRBV2 and TRBJ1-5; no reliable D call. The CDR3 spans 14 residues. Germline-derived CDR1 and CDR2 are SNHLY and FYNNEI. Trimming cost V 2 bases and J 7 bases, with 12 bases left between them. CDR3 sequence (DNA): TGTGCCAGCAGTGAACGAGCGATAGGACAGCCCCAGCATTTT. Translated: CASSERAIGQPQHF.

This clone was counted a single time. The J gene is TRBJ2-7, the V gene TRBV11-2; possible D gene TRBD2, 6 bases. V was clipped by 4 bases and J by 2 bases, with 15 bases between them. This CDR3 comprises 15 residues. Germline CDR1 and CDR2: SGHAT and FQNNGV. The CDR3 reads CASSSIVRGAYEQYF. The CDR3 coding sequence is TGTGCCAGCAGCTCCATAGTGCGGGGAGCCTACGAGCAGTACTTC.

This chain joins TRBV7-9 and TRBJ1-2, with D unclear. The germline gives CDR1 SEHNR, CDR2 FQNEAQ (reference sequence). The CDR3 totals 12 residues. Between the trimmed V and J ends, which lost 2 bases and 3 bases, there was a span of 4 bases. The chain's CDR3 is CASSLIYYGYTF. In DNA, the CDR3 is TGTGCCAGCAGCTTAATCTACTATGGCTACACCTTC.

The chain links TRBV6-1 to TRBJ2-1, with 15 bases matching TRBD2. V lost 4 bases and J lost 4; bases outside the gene matches: 11. This CDR3 comprises 19 residues. The germline CDR1 and CDR2 sequences are MNHNS and SASEGT. The CDR3, as DNA: TGTGCCAGCAGTGGGGGACTAGCGGGAGGAAGGATTGGGTACAATGAGCAGTTCTTC. Translating it yields CASSGGLAGGRIGYNEQFF.